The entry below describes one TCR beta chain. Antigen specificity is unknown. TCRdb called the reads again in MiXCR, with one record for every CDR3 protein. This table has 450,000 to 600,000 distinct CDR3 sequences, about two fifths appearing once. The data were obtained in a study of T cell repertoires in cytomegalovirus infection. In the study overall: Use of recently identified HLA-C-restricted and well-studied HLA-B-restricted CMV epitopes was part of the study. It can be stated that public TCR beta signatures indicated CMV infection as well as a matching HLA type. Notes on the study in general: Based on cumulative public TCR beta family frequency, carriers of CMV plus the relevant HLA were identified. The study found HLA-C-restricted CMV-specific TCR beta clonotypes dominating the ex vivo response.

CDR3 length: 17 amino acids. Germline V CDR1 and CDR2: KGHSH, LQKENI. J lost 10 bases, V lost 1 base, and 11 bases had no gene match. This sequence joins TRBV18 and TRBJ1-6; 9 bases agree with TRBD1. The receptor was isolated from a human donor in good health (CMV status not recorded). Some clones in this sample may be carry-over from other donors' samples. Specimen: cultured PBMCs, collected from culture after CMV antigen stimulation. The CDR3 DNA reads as TGTGCCAGCTCACCACTGGACAGGGGACCGTCTCGATCACCCCTCCACTTT. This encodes CASSPLDRGPSRSPLHF.